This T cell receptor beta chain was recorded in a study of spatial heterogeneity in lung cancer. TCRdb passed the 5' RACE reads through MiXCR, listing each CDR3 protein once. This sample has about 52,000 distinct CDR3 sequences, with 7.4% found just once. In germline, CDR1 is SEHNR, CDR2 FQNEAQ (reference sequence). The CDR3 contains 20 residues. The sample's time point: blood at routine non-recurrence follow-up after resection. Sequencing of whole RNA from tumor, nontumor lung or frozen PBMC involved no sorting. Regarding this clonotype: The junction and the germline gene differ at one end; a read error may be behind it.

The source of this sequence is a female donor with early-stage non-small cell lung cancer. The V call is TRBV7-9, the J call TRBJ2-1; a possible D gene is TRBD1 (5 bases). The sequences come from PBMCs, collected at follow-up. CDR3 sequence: CAGSSPRVRPTTSSYNEQFF. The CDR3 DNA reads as TGTGCCGGCAGCTCTCCCAGGGTCCGACCCACCACCAGCTCCTACAATGAGCAGTTCTTC.